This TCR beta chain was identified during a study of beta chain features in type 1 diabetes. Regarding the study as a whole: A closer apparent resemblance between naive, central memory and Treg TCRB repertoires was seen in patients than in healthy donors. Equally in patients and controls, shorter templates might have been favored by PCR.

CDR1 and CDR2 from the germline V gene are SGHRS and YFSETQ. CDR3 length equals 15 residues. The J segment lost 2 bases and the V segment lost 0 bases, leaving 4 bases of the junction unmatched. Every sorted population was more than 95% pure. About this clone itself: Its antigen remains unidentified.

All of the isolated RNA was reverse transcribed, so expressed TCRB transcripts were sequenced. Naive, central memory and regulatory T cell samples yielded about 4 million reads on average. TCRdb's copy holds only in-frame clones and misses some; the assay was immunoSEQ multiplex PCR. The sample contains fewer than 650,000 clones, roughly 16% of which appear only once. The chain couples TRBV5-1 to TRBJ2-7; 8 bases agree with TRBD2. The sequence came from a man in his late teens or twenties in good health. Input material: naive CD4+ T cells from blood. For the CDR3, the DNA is TGCGCCAGCAGCTTGGTAGCGGGGAACACCTACGAGCAGTACTTC. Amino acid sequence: CASSLVAGNTYEQYF.